These T cell receptor beta chains were read from a single sample in a study of T cells in Graves' hyperthyroidism and ophthalmopathy. In TCRdb, the multiplex PCR reads were re-called with MiXCR into one record per CDR3 protein. Seen here are about 360,000 distinct CDR3 sequences, 13% observed once, and the top ten hold around 9.2%. Sequenced input: blood. The receptors were gathered from a woman in her late teens or twenties with Graves' hyperthyroidism. CDR3s include the opening cysteine and the closing phenylalanine or tryptophan. The order of the fields is J gene, clone size, D gene, V gene, CDR3 DNA, CDR3 protein. D genes are given only for firm matches. The size entry is marked missing in some rows and otherwise reads once, few, many or a size class.

>TRBJ2-3|many|NA|TRBV13
TGTGCCAGCAGGACAGCACGGGCTACCCCTAGCACAGATACGCAGTATTTT
CASRTARATPSTDTQYF
>TRBJ1-1|many|NA|TRBV7-9
TGTGCCAGCAGCATAAGAGACACCGGCACTGAAGCTTTCTTT
CASSIRDTGTEAFF
>TRBJ2-4|many|NA|TRBV2
TGTGCCAGCAGTGAAGTGGGGCCTAGAAACATTCAGTACTTC
CASSEVGPRNIQYF
>TRBJ1-2|many|NA|TRBV29-1
TGCAGCGTTGAACAGGGGTATAACTATGGCTACACCTTC
CSVEQGYNYGYTF
>TRBJ1-5|many|NA|TRBV18
TGTGCCAGCTCACCAACGCAGGAGAGCAATCAGCCCCAGCATTTT
CASSPTQESNQPQHF
>TRBJ2-1|many|TRBD2|TRBV20-1
TGCAGTGCTAGAGACTGGACTAGCGGATCCTACAATGAGCAGTTCTTC
CSARDWTSGSYNEQFF
>TRBJ2-7|many|NA|TRBV6-1
TGTGCCAGCAGTCGTGGTCCACACCTTTCCTACGAGCAGTACTTC
CASSRGPHLSYEQYF
>TRBJ2-2|few|NA|TRBV19
TGTGCCAGTAGTACCGGCGCGGACACCGGGGAGCTGTTTTTT
CASSTGADTGELFF
>TRBJ1-4|many|TRBD1|TRBV6-6
TGTGCCAGCAGTTACTCCGGGGGACAGCCTCTTGAAAAACTGTTTTTT
CASSYSGGQPLEKLFF
>TRBJ1-1|many|TRBD1|TRBV12-3/TRBV12-4
TGTGCCAGCAGTCTGGACAGGGCCACTGAAGCTTTCTTT
CASSLDRATEAFF
>TRBJ2-5|many|TRBD1|TRBV28
TGTGCCAGCAGGCCCGGCCGGGACAGGGTACAAGAGACCCAGTACTTC
CASRPGRDRVQETQYF
>TRBJ1-1|many|TRBD1|TRBV20-1
TGCAGTGCTAGCGGGTGGAGGGGGCTGACTGAAGCTTTCTTT
CSASGWRGLTEAFF
>TRBJ2-3|many|NA|TRBV5-1
TGCGCCAGCAGCTTTACGGGAGTGGGTACAGATACGCAGTATTTT
CASSFTGVGTDTQYF
>TRBJ1-2|many|TRBD1|TRBV6-1
TGTGCCAGTGTACCTCGGGGACAGGGGGCTCGAGGCTACACCTTC
CASVPRGQGARGYTF
>TRBJ2-1|many|NA|TRBV10-3
TGTGCCATCAGGGGGAGTCAGGACAATGAGCAGTTCTTC
CAIRGSQDNEQFF
>TRBJ1-4|many|NA|TRBV28
TGTGCCAGCAGTCTAGACAGGCCTAATGAAAAACTGTTTTTT
CASSLDRPNEKLFF
>TRBJ2-7|NA|NA|TRBV4-1
TGCGCCAGCAGCCAAGGTGTGTTATCAGGGGGGCGGAGGATCTACGAGCAGTACTTC
CASSQGVLSGGRRIYEQYF
>TRBJ2-5|many|NA|TRBV20-1
TGCAGTGCTAGAGATCACAGGTTTACGGAGACCCAGTACTTC
CSARDHRFTETQYF
>TRBJ1-6|many|NA|TRBV28
TGTGCCAGCAGTTCCATTCGGAGGGGGAGTACTCCTTTTTATTCACCCCTCCACTTT
CASSSIRRGSTPFYSPLHF
>TRBJ1-1|many|NA|TRBV6-1
TGTGCCAGCAGTGAACGGTCGGGACCCGGACGTGCTTTCTTT
CASSERSGPGRAFF
>TRBJ1-2|few|NA|TRBV14
TGTGCCAGCAGCCAACACCACGAGGGTTTTTATGGCTACACCTTC
CASSQHHEGFYGYTF
>TRBJ2-7|many|NA|TRBV27
TGTGCCAGCAGCCAAGGCAGGTCCTACGAGCAGTACTTC
CASSQGRSYEQYF
>TRBJ2-1|many|NA|TRBV6-2/TRBV6-3
TGTGCCAGCATCGACTCCGACAGCTCCTACAATGAGCAGTTCTTC
CASIDSDSSYNEQFF
>TRBJ1-6|NA|NA|TRBV5-1
TGCGCCAGCAGCCGTGGGGCCTCCAGCTCCTATAATTCACCCCTCCACTTT
CASSRGASSSYNSPLHF
>TRBJ1-6|NA|TRBD1|TRBV4-1
TGCGCCAGCGCCAATCAGCAGACAGGGAATAATTCACCCCTCCACTTT
CASANQQTGNNSPLHF
>TRBJ1-1|many|NA|TRBV7-8
TGTGCCAGCAGCTTAATTCTTCCGGAAGCTTTCTTT
CASSLILPEAFF
>TRBJ2-1|NA|TRBD1|TRBV12-5
TGTGCTAGTGGTTTGGCCCCAAAGACAGGGGAGGTCAATGAGCAGTTCTTC
CASGLAPKTGEVNEQFF
>TRBJ1-4|NA|NA|TRBV7-2
TGTGCCAGCAGCCCGACGACAGTAGGTGAAAAACTGTTTTTT
CASSPTTVGEKLFF
>TRBJ1-2|NA|NA|TRBV11-2
TGTGCCAGCAGCCCGTGGACAGACTACAACTATGGCTACACCTTC
CASSPWTDYNYGYTF
>TRBJ2-7|many|NA|TRBV18
TGTGCCAGCCAAAAAGGAGGGTCCCCAGACCACGAGCAGTACTTC
CASQKGGSPDHEQYF
>TRBJ1-1|many|NA|TRBV7-2
TGTGCCAGCAGCTTAACGCGGCAGGACACTGAAGCTTTCTTT
CASSLTRQDTEAFF
>TRBJ2-5|many|TRBD1|TRBV28
TGTGCCAGCAGTCGAGGGTCAGGGGGCGGCCAAGAGACCCAGTACTTC
CASSRGSGGGQETQYF
>TRBJ1-1|many|NA|TRBV12-3/TRBV12-4
TGTGCCAGCAGACACCCTGCACGGCCCGAAGCTTTCTTT
CASRHPARPEAFF
>TRBJ2-1|many|TRBD2|TRBV6-2/TRBV6-3
TGTGCCAGCAGTTTAGCGGGGGCCGTCTACAATGAGCAGTTCTTC
CASSLAGAVYNEQFF
>TRBJ2-3|NA|NA|TRBV7-2
TGTGCCAGCAGCTTAGTAGGCACCTCAGATACGGAGTATTTT
CASSLVGTSDTEYF
>TRBJ1-1|few|NA|TRBV7-2
TGTGCCAGCAGCCTTTTTTCAGGGAGCACTGAAGCTTTCTTT
CASSLFSGSTEAFF
>TRBJ1-1|NA|NA|TRBV12-3/TRBV12-4
TGTGCCAGCAGTTGGCAGGGGATCGGCACTGAAGCTTTCTTT
CASSWQGIGTEAFF
>TRBJ2-1|many|NA|TRBV6-1
TGTGCCAGCAGTTTTGGGCGTACTAGCTCCTACAATGAGCAGTTCTTC
CASSFGRTSSYNEQFF
>TRBJ1-2|few|NA|TRBV28
TGTGCCAGCGATAAGAGCAGCGGTCTTGGCTACACCTTC
CASDKSSGLGYTF
>TRBJ2-1|NA|TRBD2|TRBV5-1
TGCGCCAGCAGCTCCTCCGGGTGGGAGGGCGGCTACAATGAGCAGTTCTTC
CASSSSGWEGGYNEQFF
>TRBJ2-7|once|NA|TRBV11-2
TGTGCCAGCAGCTGGGAGGGACAGCGGAGCTCCTACGAGCAGTACTTC
CASSWEGQRSSYEQYF
>TRBJ1-2|NA|NA|TRBV19
TGTGCCAGTAGTATGTCTGCTTACTATGGCTACACCTTC
CASSMSAYYGYTF